The 5 T cell receptor beta chains listed next were all sequenced from one sample in a study of technical replicates of blood from a handful of donors. TCRdb keeps only in-frame clones here, not all; method: immunoSEQ multiplex PCR. This sample has over 10,000 clones; around 79% occur once, and the top ten carry roughly an eighth. The sequenced sample was PBMCs. Receptors were obtained from a human donor in good health.

The rearrangement links TRBV6-4 to TRBJ1-5; D is unclear. CDR1 is MRHNA, CDR2 SNTAGT, per germline. The CDR3 totals 14 residues. V dropped 2 bases and J dropped 6 bases, with 11 bases sitting between them. The CDR3, as DNA: TGTGCCAGCAGTGACGAGGTGTTAGGTCAGCCCCAGCATTTT. Translated, it gives CASSDEVLGQPQHF.

A single count supports this clone. The chain links TRBV18 to TRBJ2-1; D is perhaps TRBD1 (6 bases). This CDR3 contains 14 residues. Trimming cost V 1 base and J 2 bases, with 6 bases left between them. CDR1 and CDR2 (germline): KGHSH, LQKENI. Written as DNA, the CDR3 is TGTGCCAGCTCACCACAGGGGGCCTACAATGAGCAGTTCTTC. Translated, it gives CASSPQGAYNEQFF.

V gene TRBV19 combines with J gene TRBJ1-2; possibly TRBD1 for D (6 bases). V was shortened by 2 bases and J by 6 bases, with 10 bases between the two germline ends. The CDR3 contains 13 residues. CDR1 LNHDA and CDR2 SQIVND come from the germline V gene (reference sequence). The CDR3 region has the DNA TGTGCCAGTAGTATACAGGCAGGGGATGGCTACACCTTC. Amino acids: CASSIQAGDGYTF.

CDR3 in amino acids: CASSPSTGGATYEQYF. CDR3 nucleotide sequence: TGTGCCAGCAGTCCATCGACAGGGGGCGCGACCTACGAGCAGTACTTC. The chain is built from TRBV27 and TRBJ2-7; 10 bases fit TRBD1. V shed 5 bases and J 2 bases; nucleotides not matched to a gene: 9. The CDR3 length is 16 residues. The germline CDR1 and CDR2 sequences are MNHEY and SMNVEV (reference sequence).

V usage is TRBV6-6 and J usage is TRBJ1-4; D unclear. Per germline, CDR1 MNHNY and CDR2 SVGAGI (reference sequence). The CDR3 extends over 13 amino acids. The V gene lost 6 bases and the J gene lost 5 bases, with 10 bases spanning the gap. This chain's CDR3 is CASSTPLNEKLFF. The CDR3 region has the DNA TGTGCCAGCAGCACCCCTCTAAATGAAAAACTGTTTTTT.